Each of the 27 T cell receptor beta chains below was sequenced from the same sample in a study of T cells in Graves' hyperthyroidism and ophthalmopathy. RNA transcripts provided the source from which TCR beta CDR3 regions were amplified. First-round RT-PCR of the TCR CDR3 relied on the HTBI primer set. Via MiXCR, TCRdb re-called the multiplex PCR reads, giving one row per CDR3 protein. This table has approximately 430,000 distinct CDR3 sequences, about 15% appearing once. What was sequenced was blood. The receptors stem from a young woman with Graves' hyperthyroidism.

This clonotype has a handful of counts. This chain uses TRBV12-3 or TRBV12-4 with TRBJ2-7, with D possibly TRBD1 on 6 matching bases. The germline V and J ends were trimmed by 1 base and 2 bases, with 12 bases remaining between them. The CDR3 covers 15 residues. The CDR3, as DNA: TGTGCCAGCAGTTTAGACCAGGGGAGCCCCTACGAGCAGTACTTC. Protein sequence: CASSLDQGSPYEQYF.

This clonotype occurred a few times. This sequence may be a read error, since a much larger clone differs from it by one base. The V and J genes are TRBV30 and TRBJ1-1; D not certain. Trimming left V 0 bases short and J 6 bases short, with 11 bases between. In germline, CDR1 is GTSNPN, CDR2 SVGIG (reference sequence). The CDR3 is made up of 13 amino acids. CDR3 residues: CAWSVELHAEAFF. The CDR3 DNA is TGTGCCTGGAGTGTAGAGCTTCACGCTGAAGCTTTCTTT.

Ten or more counts support this clonotype. CDR3 in DNA: TGCAGTGCTAGAGATATGGGACAGGAACCCTACGAGCAGTACTTC. Its translation: CSARDMGQEPYEQYF. The chain couples TRBV20-1 to TRBJ2-7; 8 bases match TRBD1. CDR1 and CDR2 (germline): DFQATT, SNEGSKA (reference sequence). Trimming removed 0 bases from V and 2 bases from J; junction bases left unmatched: 6. This CDR3 comprises 15 residues.

This clonotype was counted a few times. The chain carries TRBV6-1 and TRBJ1-6; D is possibly TRBD1 (5 bases). Per the germline V gene, CDR1 is MNHNS and CDR2 is SASEGT. V was pared by 6 bases and J by 7 bases, with 13 bases between. The CDR3 length is 14 residues. CDR3 bases: TGTGCCAGCAGGCTGGGGGGAGGGAATTCACCCCTCCACTTT. Protein: CASRLGGGNSPLHF.

This chain uses TRBV5-1 with TRBJ1-3; D ambiguous. The length of the CDR3 is 16 residues. V dropped 3 bases and J dropped 0 bases, with 13 bases sitting between them. The V gene's germline CDR1 is SGHRS and CDR2 YFSETQ. The CDR3 protein is CASSSTPGSSGNTIYF. Written as DNA, the CDR3 is TGCGCCAGCAGCTCTACCCCGGGCAGCTCTGGAAACACCATATATTTT.

This clonotype was counted only a few times. The rearrangement uses TRBV19 and TRBJ2-7; D might be TRBD2 (7 bases). Germline-derived CDR1 and CDR2 are LNHDA and SQIVND (reference sequence). The V and J ends lost 7 bases and 0 bases respectively, with 13 bases between them. The CDR3 is 14 amino acids. CDR3 nucleotide sequence: TGTGCCAGTACCGGGGGAGGGGGCTCCTACGAGCAGTACTTC. It specifies CASTGGGGSYEQYF.

This clonotype was counted many times. The rearrangement links TRBV12-3 or TRBV12-4 to TRBJ1-5; no clear D. Trimming took 1 base from V and 5 from J, leaving 15 bases between them. This CDR3 is built from 16 residues. CDR3 DNA sequence: TGTGCCAGCAGTTTAGGGCCGGCCAAAGGTGATCAGCCCCAGCATTTT. Its protein product is CASSLGPAKGDQPQHF.

Ten or more counts support this clonotype. The chain uses TRBV3-1 and TRBJ2-7; the D gene is possibly TRBD1 (5 bases). In germline, CDR1 is LGHDT, CDR2 YNNKEL (reference sequence). This CDR3 spans 14 amino acids. V was cut by 0 bases and J by 3 bases, with 9 bases left in between. Written as DNA, the CDR3 is TGTGCCAGCAGCCAAGATGGGCAGGGCTACGAGCAGTACTTC. Its protein is CASSQDGQGYEQYF.

Concerning this clonotype: A much larger clone sits a single nucleotide away, making a read error possible. The V call is TRBV30, the J call TRBJ1-5; D is ambiguous. Trimming took off 0 bases at V and 5 bases at J, with 8 bases between the two ends. The germline CDR1 and CDR2 sequences are GTSNPN and SVGIG (reference sequence). The CDR3 consists of 13 residues. The CDR3 DNA reads as TGTGCCTGGAGTGTAGAAGTGGATCAGCCCCAGCATTTT. Amino acid sequence: CAWSVEVDQPQHF.

The chain joins TRBV6-2 or TRBV6-3 to TRBJ2-7; D is tentatively TRBD1 or TRBD2 (5 bases each). Germline CDR1 and CDR2: MNHEY and SVGEGT. The CDR3 is 15 residues long. V dropped 7 bases and J dropped 9 bases, with 25 bases sitting between them. In DNA, the CDR3 is TGTGCCAGCACCAAAGCTGGGATCCGGTGGGGGTTGCAGTACTTC. It is translated as CASTKAGIRWGLQYF.

The chain links TRBV29-1 to TRBJ1-2; TRBD1 matches 8 bases. The CDR3 has 14 amino acids. The trim removed 0 bases at V and 8 bases at J, leaving 8 bases unmatched. The germline V gene has CDR1 SQVTM and CDR2 ANQGSEA. The CDR3 nucleotides are TGCAGCGTTGAAGAAGGACAGGGCATAAGGGGCTACACCTTC. Amino acids: CSVEEGQGIRGYTF.

This clonotype was seen only a few times. V and J are TRBV10-2 and TRBJ2-7, with no clear D. The V end lost 3 bases, the J end lost 4 bases, and 7 bases lay between the germline ends. The CDR3 has 12 amino acids. Germline CDR1 is WSHSY and CDR2 is SAAADI. DNA of the CDR3: TGCGCCAGCAGTGAAATGGGGTACGAGCAGTACTTC. Protein product: CASSEMGYEQYF.

The chain recombines TRBV28 with TRBJ1-2; 11 nucleotides agree with TRBD1. J lost 4 bases, V lost 5 bases, and 9 bases had no gene match. This CDR3 is 16 amino acids long. Looked up from germline, CDR1 is MDHEN and CDR2 is SYDVKM. CDR3 bases: TGTGCCAGCAGTGTTACCGGGACAGGGGGTATCTATGGCTACACCTTC. It translates to CASSVTGTGGIYGYTF.

Many counts were recorded for this clonotype. The chain is built from TRBV6-2 or TRBV6-3 and TRBJ1-5; TRBD1 aligns across 7 bases. The CDR3 is 15 amino acids. Germline assignment: CDR1 MNHEY and CDR2 SVGEGT. The ends lost 2 bases at V and 6 bases at J; junction bases unmatched: 7. CDR3: CASSYGQGEGQPQHF. The CDR3 nucleotides are TGTGCCAGCAGTTACGGCCAGGGGGAAGGTCAGCCCCAGCATTTT.

This clonotype was observed many times. The rearrangement joins TRBV2 to TRBJ1-2; 8 bases map to TRBD1. Germline-derived CDR1 and CDR2 are SNHLY and FYNNEI. The CDR3 consists of 14 residues. Unmatched junction bases numbered 6, after V lost 4 bases and J lost 5 bases. CDR3 coding DNA: TGTGCCAGCAGTGTGACAGGGGTTGGGTATGGCTACACCTTC. This encodes CASSVTGVGYGYTF.

This clonotype was detected ten times or more. This chain joins TRBV27 and TRBJ2-7, with D tentatively TRBD1 or TRBD2 (6 bases each). The CDR3 runs 14 residues. Germline values: CDR1 MNHEY, CDR2 SMNVEV (reference sequence). The V gene lost 2 bases and the J gene lost 2 bases, with 10 bases spanning the gap. CDR3 coding DNA: TGTGCCAGCAGTTTAACGGGGGCTCCCTACGAGCAGTACTTC. Its translation: CASSLTGAPYEQYF.

A word on this clonotype: One junction end does not reproduce the germline sequence, and a read error may be involved. The V and J genes are TRBV6-6 and TRBJ2-3, with 7 bases identical to TRBD2. The CDR3 loop spans 16 amino acids. Germline CDR1 reads MNHNY; CDR2 reads SVGAGI (reference sequence). CDR3 in amino acids: CASSYGHSGTTGTQYF. The CDR3, as DNA: TGTGCCAGCAGTTACGGGCACTCCGGGACTACAGGTACGCAGTATTTT.

This clonotype was counted ten times or more. The chain has TRBV5-1 and TRBJ2-1, with 9 nucleotides matching TRBD1. Germline V CDR1 and CDR2: SGHRS, YFSETQ. CDR3 length: 13 residues. V lost 4 bases, J lost 13 bases, and 9 bases stayed unmatched. The CDR3: CASSGDRALSQFF. The CDR3 region has the DNA TGCGCCAGCAGCGGGGACAGGGCCTTGTCCCAGTTCTTC.

This clonotype has at least ten counts. The chain uses TRBV20-1 and TRBJ2-3, with TRBD2 identical over 10 bases. The CDR3 contains 16 residues. Looked up from germline, CDR1 is DFQATT and CDR2 is SNEGSKA (reference sequence). Unmatched junction bases numbered 13, after V lost 3 bases and J lost 7 bases. The DNA of the CDR3 is TGCAGTGCTAGTGCTGTTGAGTTAGCGGGAGGTCATACGCAGTATTTT. Protein: CSASAVELAGGHTQYF.

At least ten counts were recorded for this clonotype. The V gene is TRBV5-1, the J gene TRBJ2-3, with 7 bases matching TRBD1. After removal of 4 bases from V and 7 bases from J, the junction contained 15 bases not matched to a gene. This CDR3 has 16 amino acids. Per the germline V gene, CDR1 is SGHRS and CDR2 is YFSETQ. CDR3 residues: CASSLRPGQFLHTQYF. The CDR3 nucleotides are TGCGCCAGCAGCCTAAGGCCGGGACAGTTTTTGCATACGCAGTATTTT.

V is TRBV9 and J is TRBJ1-4; TRBD1 is a possible D gene (5 bases). Looked up from germline, CDR1 is SGDLS and CDR2 is YYNGEE. Trimming cost V 0 bases and J 4 bases, with 10 bases left between them. This CDR3 spans 15 amino acids. CDR3 in DNA: TGTGCCAGCAGCGTAGAAGGGGACGGTAATGAAAAACTGTTTTTT. This translates into CASSVEGDGNEKLFF. Variable domain in full (rest from reference TRBV9 and TRBJ1-4): DSGVTQTPKHLITATGQRVTLRCSPRSGDLSVYWYQQSLDQGLQFLIQYYNGEERAKGNILERFSAQQFPDLHSELNLSSLELGDSALYFCASSVEGDGNEKLFFGSGTQLSVL.

This clonotype was found a few times. This sequence joins TRBV6-1 and TRBJ2-5; 9 positions match TRBD1. There are 16 residues in the CDR3. Germline assignment: CDR1 MNHNS and CDR2 SASEGT. Trimming cost V 6 bases and J 3 bases; bases outside gene matches: 11. CDR3 amino acids: CASRLRDRELEETQYF. Here the CDR3 DNA reads TGTGCCAGCAGGCTCCGGGACAGGGAATTGGAAGAGACCCAGTACTTC.

Details on this clonotype: Its ends do not fully match the called genes, so a read error is possible. The CDR3 spells CVSSPAAGTYEQYF. The CDR3, as DNA: TGTGTCAGTAGTCCGGCAGCCGGCACCTACGAGCAGTACTTC. The chain uses TRBV19 and TRBJ2-7; D not resolved. The CDR3 is 14 amino acids. The germline V gene encodes CDR1 LNHDA and CDR2 SQIVND (reference sequence).

This clonotype was counted many times. The V gene is TRBV7-9, the J gene TRBJ2-5, with D perhaps matching TRBD2 (6 bases). V was shortened by 2 bases and J by 2 bases, with 12 bases between the two germline ends. The CDR3 loop spans 15 amino acids. Germline loops: CDR1 SEHNR, CDR2 FQNEAQ (reference sequence). The CDR3 is CASSLKGLPQETQYF. DNA of the CDR3: TGTGCCAGCAGCTTAAAAGGACTACCTCAAGAGACCCAGTACTTC.

This clonotype was seen ten or more times. V and J are TRBV6-5 and TRBJ1-2; a weak D match, TRBD1 (6 bases). The ends were cut back, 1 base at V and 0 bases at J, with 9 bases in the middle. The CDR3 contains 15 residues. CDR1 and CDR2 from the germline V gene are MNHEY and SVGAGI. The CDR3 coding sequence is TGTGCCAGCAGTTACTGGGGACACCCTAACTATGGCTACACCTTC. Translation gives CASSYWGHPNYGYTF.

The rearrangement links TRBV11-2 to TRBJ2-7; tentatively, D is TRBD1 (5 bases). Germline CDR1 SGHAT, CDR2 FQNNGV. CDR3 length equals 14 residues. The V gene lost 5 bases and the J gene lost 0 bases, with 11 bases spanning the gap. CDR3 nucleotides: TGTGCCAGCAGCCAGGGTGGTCGCTCCTACGAGCAGTACTTC. Its translation: CASSQGGRSYEQYF.

At least ten counts were recorded for this clonotype. The J gene is TRBJ2-7, the V gene TRBV12-3 or TRBV12-4; D is unclear. Trimming took off 7 bases at V and 3 bases at J, with 7 bases between the two ends. The CDR3 covers 11 residues. This chain's CDR3 is CASIPFYEQYF. DNA for the CDR3: TGTGCCAGCATCCCTTTCTACGAGCAGTACTTC.